This TCR beta chain comes out of a study of blood T cell repertoires in COVID-19. At the level of the study: PBMCs, B-cell-depleted T cells, or T cells were the source of the cDNA or gDNA that made up the material.

Study processing details: Reference gene primer amplification gave nucleated cell count estimates. Libraries were prepared by immunoSEQ multiplex PCR; TCRdb keeps only in-frame clonotypes and omits some of them. For V, J and clone size, that table is used; D and trimming come from the DNA. The table shows 130,000 or so clones, with about 86% occurring only once. Sequenced: peripheral blood. The TCR comes from a man of 80 years or more with active or convalescent COVID-19.

The chain's CDR3 is CASSRRQNNSPLHF. The DNA of the CDR3 is TGTGCCAGCAGCCGCCGACAGAATAATTCACCCCTCCACTTT. The gene calls are TRBV7-2 and TRBJ1-6; possible D gene TRBD1, 5 bases. CDR1 SGHTA and CDR2 FQGNSA come from the germline V gene. CDR3 length: 14 amino acids. The V end was cut by 5 bases, the J end by 5 bases, with 10 bases between.